Listed below are T cell receptor beta chains from one sample, sequenced in a study of response to subunit inactivated influenza vaccine. TCRdb fed the RT-PCR reads into MiXCR, producing one record per CDR3 protein. The data show approximately 530,000 distinct CDR3 sequences, 7.6% seen once. Source: PBMCs from blood, taken roughly 24 months after vaccination. The receptor source for this set is a man between 50 and 75 years old who received an inactivated influenza vaccine. CDR3s include the opening cysteine and the closing phenylalanine or tryptophan. Each record gives: V gene, clone size, D gene, J gene, CDR3 DNA, CDR3 protein. A D gene is named only where the DNA matches it firmly. Clone size is shown for a subset of rows, as once, few, many or a class of expanded clone.

>TRBV2|.|.|TRBJ1-6
TGTGCCAGCAGTGGAATGACGAGCTCCTATAATTCACCCCTCCACTTT
CASSGMTSSYNSPLHF
>TRBV7-2|.|.|TRBJ1-6
TGTGCCAGCAGCTTAGGTCGCCACACCGTTTCACCCCTCCACTTT
CASSLGRHTVSPLHF
>TRBV27|.|.|TRBJ2-6
TGTGCCAGCAGAGTAGACAGGATCTCTGGGGCCAACGTCCTGACTTTC
CASRVDRISGANVLTF
>TRBV6-1|.|.|TRBJ1-1
TGTGCCAGCCCCACGAACATGAACACTAAAGCTTTCTTT
CASPTNMNTKAFF
>TRBV29-1|few|.|TRBJ1-2
TGCAGCGTGAAGGGACCGACGACTAACTATGGCTACACCTTC
CSVKGPTTNYGYTF
>TRBV27|.|.|TRBJ1-4
TGTGCCAGCAGTTCCAAACCTGGTGAAAAACTGTTTTTT
CASSSKPGEKLFF
>TRBV12-5|few|.|TRBJ2-5
TGTGCTAGTGAACACCGTATAGCAGAGCAAGAGACCCAGTACTTC
CASEHRIAEQETQYF
>TRBV29-1|.|.|TRBJ1-2
TGCAGCGTTGACGTGGACTTTATTGGCTACACCTTC
CSVDVDFIGYTF
>TRBV20-1|.|.|TRBJ2-1
TGCAGTGCTAGAGACCTCCAAAGCTCCTACAATGAGCAGTTCTTC
CSARDLQSSYNEQFF
>TRBV9|many|TRBD2|TRBJ2-2
TGTGCCAGCAGCGCCGGGACTAGCGGCACCGGGGAGCTGTTTTTT
CASSAGTSGTGELFF
>TRBV27|many|.|TRBJ1-4
TGTGCCAGCGGCCGTAAGGGTGTGCCTAATGAAAAACTGTTTTTT
CASGRKGVPNEKLFF
>TRBV20-1|few|.|TRBJ1-2
TGCAGTGCTGGAACTGGGAACTATGGCTACACCTTC
CSAGTGNYGYTF
>TRBV7-8|.|TRBD1|TRBJ2-7
TGTGCCAGCAGCCAGGGACAGGGAACAATCTACGAGCAGTACTTC
CASSQGQGTIYEQYF
>TRBV27|once|.|TRBJ2-1
TGTGCCAGCAGTTTATCCACATACAATGAGCAGTTCTTC
CASSLSTYNEQFF
>TRBV20-1|.|TRBD2|TRBJ2-1
TGCAGTGGCACTACTAGCGGGAGTGCGAATGAGCAGTTCTTC
CSGTTSGSANEQFF
>TRBV12-3/TRBV12-4|.|.|TRBJ2-1
TGTGCCAGCAGTTTAGGGGCACGGGTCAATGAGCAGTTCTTC
CASSLGARVNEQFF
>TRBV2|few|.|TRBJ1-1
TGTGCCAGCAGTGGGGGCTTCGTGCCTTTCTTT
CASSGGFVPFF
>TRBV20-1|many|TRBD2|TRBJ2-3
TGCAGTGCTAGGTTCCTAGCGGGAGGGAGTGAGACGCAGTATTTT
CSARFLAGGSETQYF
>TRBV10-3|few|TRBD2|TRBJ2-7
TGTGCCATCAGTGTGGCGGGGGGACGGGACGAGCAGTACTTC
CAISVAGGRDEQYF
>TRBV10-3|few|TRBD1|TRBJ2-7
TGTGCCATCAGTGAAGGACAGGGGGCGTTGGGTGAGCAGTACTTC
CAISEGQGALGEQYF
>TRBV10-3|many|.|TRBJ2-7
TGTGCCATCAGTGCCGGGATCAGGGACTACGAGCAGTACTTC
CAISAGIRDYEQYF
>TRBV11-2|.|.|TRBJ2-7
TGTGCCAGCAGCTTAGTTCTACAGGGACAAACCTACGAGCAGTACTTC
CASSLVLQGQTYEQYF
>TRBV29-1|.|.|TRBJ1-3
TGCAGCGTTGAAGGGGCCGGCTTCTCTGGAAACACCATATATTTT
CSVEGAGFSGNTIYF
>TRBV20-1|few|.|TRBJ1-1
TGCAGTGCTAGTCGGGGGGCCGTTCTTGAAGCTTTCTTT
CSASRGAVLEAFF
>TRBV7-2|.|TRBD2|TRBJ2-1
TGTGCCAGCAGCTTAGTAAGCGGGAGGCCCATCAATGAGCAGTTCTTC
CASSLVSGRPINEQFF
>TRBV19|.|.|TRBJ1-4
TGTGCCAGTAGAACCCCGACAGAAGAAAAACTGTTTTTT
CASRTPTEEKLFF
>TRBV20-1|.|.|TRBJ1-1
TGCAGTGCTAGTTGGACAGCCCCTTACACTGAAGCTTTCTTT
CSASWTAPYTEAFF
>TRBV5-1|many|.|TRBJ2-1
TGCGCCAGCAGCTCTACAGGGTCTAGGCGCAATGAGCAGTTCTTC
CASSSTGSRRNEQFF
>TRBV7-9|few|.|TRBJ2-7
TGTGCCAGCAGCTTTGGCCGCTCTTTCTACGAGCAGTACTTC
CASSFGRSFYEQYF
>TRBV4-1|.|.|TRBJ2-7
TGCGCCAGCAGCCAAGCGCTCAGGGGGCGCGTAGCGGGAGTCCCCTCCTACGAGCAGTACTTC
CASSQALRGRVAGVPSYEQYF
>TRBV24-1|many|TRBD2|TRBJ2-7
TGTGCCACCAGTGATGCTAGCGGTGGCCCCTCCTCCTACGAGCAGTACTTC
CATSDASGGPSSYEQYF
>TRBV5-1|.|.|TRBJ2-1
TGCGCCAGCAGCTTGGCCGAGGAGGGTGAGCAGTTCTTC
CASSLAEEGEQFF
>TRBV9|many|.|TRBJ2-1
TGTGCCAGCAGCGTAGCGAGTACCTCCGGGAATGAGCAGTTCTTC
CASSVASTSGNEQFF
>TRBV19|.|.|TRBJ2-7
TGTGCCAGTAGTGGCGGACTCGAGCAGTACTTC
CASSGGLEQYF
>TRBV29-1|.|.|TRBJ2-3
TGCAGCGTTGTGGGGTTAAGCACAGATACGCAGTATTTT
CSVVGLSTDTQYF
>TRBV29-1|many|.|TRBJ2-3
TGCAGCGTTGATGTGGGGGGGCGGACAGATACGCAGTATTTT
CSVDVGGRTDTQYF
>TRBV7-8|few|.|TRBJ2-7
TGTGCCAGCAGCCGACAAACATCCGAGCAGTACTTC
CASSRQTSEQYF
>TRBV29-1|many|.|TRBJ2-7
TGCAGCGTCAGGGCTGCCTCCTACGAGCAGTACTTC
CSVRAASYEQYF
>TRBV29-1|many|TRBD1|TRBJ2-3
TGCAGCGTTGAAGCCCGGGACAGGGAGGGTACAGATATGCAGTATTTT
CSVEARDREGTDMQYF
>TRBV29-1|many|.|TRBJ1-4
TGCAGCGTGGGGGATAATGAAAAACTGTTTTTT
CSVGDNEKLFF
>TRBV10-3|few|.|TRBJ2-1
TGTGCCATCAGTGTGCAGGGTCAGAATGAGCAGTTCTTC
CAISVQGQNEQFF
>TRBV10-2|few|.|TRBJ2-1
TGCGCCAGCAGTGAGACGGTATTTTCGGGGGCCCTTAAGTCCGATGAGCAGTTCTTC
CASSETVFSGALKSDEQFF
>TRBV20-1|.|TRBD2|TRBJ2-3
TGCAGTGTGAGGGGACTAGCGGGATTTGATACGCAGTATTTT
CSVRGLAGFDTQYF
>TRBV18|.|.|TRBJ2-7
TGTGCCAGCAAACAGGGCCAAAGCTCCTACGAGCAGTACTTC
CASKQGQSSYEQYF
>TRBV7-8|.|TRBD2|TRBJ2-1
TGTGCCAGCAGCCCCAGTTTAGCGGGAGTCGTTAATGAGCAGTTCTTC
CASSPSLAGVVNEQFF
>TRBV29-1|.|.|TRBJ1-2
TGCAGCGTAAGAGGACAGCAAATTAGCTATGGCTACACCTTC
CSVRGQQISYGYTF
>TRBV18|.|.|TRBJ2-1
TGTGCCAGCTCATCGGAGGGGCGTTCCTACAATGAGCAGTTCTTC
CASSSEGRSYNEQFF
>TRBV3-1|.|.|TRBJ1-4
TGTGCCAGCAGCCAAATCCCTAATGAAAAACTGTTTTTT
CASSQIPNEKLFF
>TRBV4-2|.|TRBD1|TRBJ2-1
TGTGCCAGCAGCCGAGCCCGGGACAGGGGCTACAATGAGCAGTTCTTC
CASSRARDRGYNEQFF
>TRBV4-2|.|.|TRBJ1-2
TGTGCCAGCAGCCAAGCGACCCTCCTTGGCTATGGCTACACCTTC
CASSQATLLGYGYTF